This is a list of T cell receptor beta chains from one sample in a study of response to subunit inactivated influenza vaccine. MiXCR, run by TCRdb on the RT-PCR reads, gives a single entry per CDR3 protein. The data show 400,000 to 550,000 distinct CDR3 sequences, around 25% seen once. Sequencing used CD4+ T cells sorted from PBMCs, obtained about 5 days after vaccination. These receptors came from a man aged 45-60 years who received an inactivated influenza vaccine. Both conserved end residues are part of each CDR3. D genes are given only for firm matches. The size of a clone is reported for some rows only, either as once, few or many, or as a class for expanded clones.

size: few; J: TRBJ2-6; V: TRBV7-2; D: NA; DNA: TGTGCCAGCAGCTTAGCCACGGGGTGGGGGGCCAACGTCCTGACTTTC; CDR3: CASSLATGWGANVLTF
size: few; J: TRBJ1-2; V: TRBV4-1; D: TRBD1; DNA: TGCGCCAGCAGCCGGGGGACAGCCTCGGGCTACACCTTC; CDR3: CASSRGTASGYTF
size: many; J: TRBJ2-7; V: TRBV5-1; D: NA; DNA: TGCGCCAGCAGCTTGGACCTGTCGATTACCTACGAGCAGTACTTC; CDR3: CASSLDLSITYEQYF
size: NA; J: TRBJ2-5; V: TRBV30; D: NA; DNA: TGTGCCTGGAGTGGTTCGGGGGGCGAGACCCAGTACTTC; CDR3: CAWSGSGGETQYF
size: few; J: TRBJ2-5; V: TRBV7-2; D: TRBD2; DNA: TGTGCCAGCAGCCGTGATGCTAGCGGAGGAGAGACCCAGTACTTC; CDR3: CASSRDASGGETQYF
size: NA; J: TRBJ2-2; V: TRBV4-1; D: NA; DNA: TGCGCCAGCAGCCAAGATCTGGGGGCGGACACCGGGGAGCTGTTTTTT; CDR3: CASSQDLGADTGELFF
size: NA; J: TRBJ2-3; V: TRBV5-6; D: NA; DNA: TGTGCCAGCAGCTTGTGGCTAGTCACAGATACGCAGTATTTT; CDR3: CASSLWLVTDTQYF
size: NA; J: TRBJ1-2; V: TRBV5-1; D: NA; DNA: TGCGCCAGCAGCTTGGAGGACAGCCTCTATGGCTACACCTTC; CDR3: CASSLEDSLYGYTF
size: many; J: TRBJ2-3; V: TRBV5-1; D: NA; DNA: TGCGCCAGCAGCTTCGGCAGCACAGATACGCAGTATTTT; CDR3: CASSFGSTDTQYF
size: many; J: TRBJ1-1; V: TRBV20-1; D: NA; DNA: TGCAGTGCTAGCGGGGGGGTGAACACTGAAGCTTTCTTT; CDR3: CSASGGVNTEAFF
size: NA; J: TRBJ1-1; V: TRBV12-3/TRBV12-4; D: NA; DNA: TGTGCCAGCACCCCTGGGGGGGAAGGTCGATGGGCTTTCTTT; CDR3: CASTPGGEGRWAFF
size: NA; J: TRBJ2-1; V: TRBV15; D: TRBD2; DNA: TGTGCCACCAGCAGGGGTATCAGGCGGGGGTCTTCCTACAATGAGCAGTTCTTC; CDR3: CATSRGIRRGSSYNEQFF
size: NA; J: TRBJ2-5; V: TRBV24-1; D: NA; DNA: TGTGCCACCAGTGACCGGAACGGAGAGACCCAGTACTTC; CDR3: CATSDRNGETQYF
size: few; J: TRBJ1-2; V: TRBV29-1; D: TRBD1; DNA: TGCAGCGTTCCTATAATTCCCGGGACAGGGGGCGACTATGGCTACACCTTC; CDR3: CSVPIIPGTGGDYGYTF
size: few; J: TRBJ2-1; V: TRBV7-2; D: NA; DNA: TGTGCCAGCAGCTCCTGGGGGAGGTACAATGAGCAGTTCTTC; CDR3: CASSSWGRYNEQFF
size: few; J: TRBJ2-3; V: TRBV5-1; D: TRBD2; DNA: TGCGCCAGCAGCCCCGGCTCTAGCGGGGGGAGCACAGATACGCAGTATTTT; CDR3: CASSPGSSGGSTDTQYF
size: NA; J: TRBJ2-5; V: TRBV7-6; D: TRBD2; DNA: TGTGCCAGCAGCCGGTCCCCCGCCCTCGGACTAGTAACTGAGACCCAGTACTTC; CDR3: CASSRSPALGLVTETQYF
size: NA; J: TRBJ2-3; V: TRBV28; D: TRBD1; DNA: TGTGCCAGCAGTTTAACTCGACAGGGTGGCGGTACGCAGTATTTT; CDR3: CASSLTRQGGGTQYF
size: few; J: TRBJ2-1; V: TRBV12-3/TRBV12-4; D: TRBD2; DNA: TGTGCCAGCAGTCTACCGTTCGCGGGTAGCGGGGGGTATGAGCAGTTCTTC; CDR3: CASSLPFAGSGGYEQFF
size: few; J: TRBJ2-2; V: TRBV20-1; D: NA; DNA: TGCAGTGCTCGAAAGACTACTTACGGCGGGGAGCTGTTTTTT; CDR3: CSARKTTYGGELFF
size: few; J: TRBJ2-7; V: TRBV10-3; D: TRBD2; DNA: TGTGCCATCAGTGAGTACAGGGCGCTAGCGGGACCTTACTCCTACGAGCAGTACTTC; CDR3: CAISEYRALAGPYSYEQYF
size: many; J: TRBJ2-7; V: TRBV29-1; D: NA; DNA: TGCAGCGCCAAGCTCGGGACCTACGAGCAGTACTTC; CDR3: CSAKLGTYEQYF
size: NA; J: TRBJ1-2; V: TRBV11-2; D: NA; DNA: TGTGCCAGCAGCTTAAGGGCAAGTTATGGCTACACCTTC; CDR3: CASSLRASYGYTF
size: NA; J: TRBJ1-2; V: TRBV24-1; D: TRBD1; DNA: TGTGCCACCAGTGACCCCGGGACAGACTTTTATGGCTACACCTTC; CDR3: CATSDPGTDFYGYTF
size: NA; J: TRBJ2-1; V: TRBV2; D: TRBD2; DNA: TGTGCCTTCTGTTTGCCTTTCGGGGAGCGGGGGATTACCAATGAGCAGTTCTTC; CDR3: CAFCLPFGERGITNEQFF
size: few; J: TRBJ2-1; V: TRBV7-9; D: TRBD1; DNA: TGTGCCAGCAGCCCACAGGGGGGAAAGCAGTTCTTC; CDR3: CASSPQGGKQFF
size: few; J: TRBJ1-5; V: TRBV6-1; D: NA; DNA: TGTGCCAGCAGTCGAGGAGCTGGCAATCAGCCCCAGCATTTT; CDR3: CASSRGAGNQPQHF
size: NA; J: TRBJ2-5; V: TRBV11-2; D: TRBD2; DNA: TGTGCCAGCAGCGTTCCGGGACTAGCGAAGAGAGGGGTCGGGACCCAGTACTTC; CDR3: CASSVPGLAKRGVGTQYF
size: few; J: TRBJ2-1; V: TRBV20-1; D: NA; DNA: TGCAGTGCTAGTGGGCTAGCTGGCTCCTACAATGAGCAGTTCTTC; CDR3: CSASGLAGSYNEQFF
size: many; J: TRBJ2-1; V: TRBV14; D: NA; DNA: TGTGCCAGCAGCGAGACTACCTATTACTCTTACAATGAGCAGTTCTTC; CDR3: CASSETTYYSYNEQFF
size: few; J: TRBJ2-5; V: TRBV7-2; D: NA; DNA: TGTGCCAGCAGCTTCAGGGGAGCAGGGACCCAGTACTTC; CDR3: CASSFRGAGTQYF
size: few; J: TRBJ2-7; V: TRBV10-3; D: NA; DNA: TGTGCCATCAGTGGGGGGAGCGGAGTCTCCTACGAGCAGTACTTC; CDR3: CAISGGSGVSYEQYF
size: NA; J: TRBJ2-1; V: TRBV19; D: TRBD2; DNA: TGTGCCAGTACTGGGGCTAGCGGGTACAAGCAGTTCTTC; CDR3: CASTGASGYKQFF
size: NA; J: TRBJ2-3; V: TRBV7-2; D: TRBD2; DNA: TGTGCCAGCAGCGGCGGGGGGGCTAACACAGATACGCGGTATTTT; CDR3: CASSGGGANTDTRYF
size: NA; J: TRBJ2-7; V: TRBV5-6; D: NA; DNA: TGTGCCAGCAGCCCCGACGCGGGCAGAGCCTACGAGCAGTACTTC; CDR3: CASSPDAGRAYEQYF
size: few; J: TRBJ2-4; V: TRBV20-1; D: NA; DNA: TGCAGTGCTAATCAGGGTTTAGCCAAAAACATTCAGTACTTC; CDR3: CSANQGLAKNIQYF
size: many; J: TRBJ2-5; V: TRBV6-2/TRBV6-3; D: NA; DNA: TGTGCCAGCAGACTCATTGGACCGCCTTCGAGGGAGACCCAGTACTTC; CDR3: CASRLIGPPSRETQYF
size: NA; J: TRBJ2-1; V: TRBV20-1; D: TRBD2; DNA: TGCAGTGCTCCGGGACTAGGGGTCAATGAGCAGTTCTTC; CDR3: CSAPGLGVNEQFF
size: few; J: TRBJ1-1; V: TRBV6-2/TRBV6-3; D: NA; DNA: TGTGCCAGCAGTTACCGTTTCACCTTCCAGACGAACACTGAAGCTTTCTTT; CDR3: CASSYRFTFQTNTEAFF
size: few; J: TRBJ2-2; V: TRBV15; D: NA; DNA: TGTGCCACCAGCAGAGAGGGCACCGGGGAGCTGTTTTTT; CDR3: CATSREGTGELFF
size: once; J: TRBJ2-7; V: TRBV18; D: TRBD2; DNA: TGTGCCAACTCACTTCCGGGACTAGGGAGTTACGAGCAGTACTTC; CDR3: CANSLPGLGSYEQYF
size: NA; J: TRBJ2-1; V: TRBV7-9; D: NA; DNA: TGTGCCAGCAGCCCGGGACATGGGAGCTTCAATGAGCAGTTCTTC; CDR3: CASSPGHGSFNEQFF
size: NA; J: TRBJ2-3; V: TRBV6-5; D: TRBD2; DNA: TGTGCCAGCAGTTACCCTTTAGCGGGGGGTAGCACAGATACGCAGTATTTT; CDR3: CASSYPLAGGSTDTQYF
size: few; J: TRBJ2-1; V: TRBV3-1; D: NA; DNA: TGTGCCAGCAGCCAAATCAATGAGCAGTTCTTC; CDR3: CASSQINEQFF
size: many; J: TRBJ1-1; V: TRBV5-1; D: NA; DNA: TGCGCCAGCAGCGCAGGGAGGACTGAAGCTTTCTTT; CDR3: CASSAGRTEAFF
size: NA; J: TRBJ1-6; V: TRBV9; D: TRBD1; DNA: TGTGCCAGCAGCGCCTCAGGGGGGATACAATATTCACCCCTCCACTTT; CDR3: CASSASGGIQYSPLHF
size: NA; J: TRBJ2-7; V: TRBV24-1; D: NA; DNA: TGTGCCACCAGTGTCGGGTACGAGCAGTACTTC; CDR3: CATSVGYEQYF
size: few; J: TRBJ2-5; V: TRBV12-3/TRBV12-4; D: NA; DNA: TGTGCCAGCAGCCCTAGGACAGTCTCAGAGACCCAGTACTTC; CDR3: CASSPRTVSETQYF
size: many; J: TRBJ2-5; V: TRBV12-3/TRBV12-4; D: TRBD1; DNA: TGTGCCAGCAGTTTCCACAGGGGGCTGGAGACCCAGTACTTC; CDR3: CASSFHRGLETQYF
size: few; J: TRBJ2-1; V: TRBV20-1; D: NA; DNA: TGCAGTGCTAGAGGAGCCCCCCCCCGGGATGAGCAGTTCTTC; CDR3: CSARGAPPRDEQFF
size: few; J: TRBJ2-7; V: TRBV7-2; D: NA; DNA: TGTGCCAGCAGCTTAGCCCTGTGGGAGTCCTACGAGCAGTACTTC; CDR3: CASSLALWESYEQYF
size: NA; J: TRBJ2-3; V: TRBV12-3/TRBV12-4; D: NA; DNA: TGTGCCAGCAGCTACCTAAATACGCAGTATTTT; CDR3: CASSYLNTQYF
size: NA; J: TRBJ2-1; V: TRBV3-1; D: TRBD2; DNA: TGTGCCAGCAGCCGTATAGCGGGGTCCTCTAGCTCCTACAATGAGCAGTTCTTC; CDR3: CASSRIAGSSSSYNEQFF
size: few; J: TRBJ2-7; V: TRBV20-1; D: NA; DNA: TGCAGTGCTAGGGGACGCCCGCTCCCCTCCTACGAGCAGTACTTC; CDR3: CSARGRPLPSYEQYF
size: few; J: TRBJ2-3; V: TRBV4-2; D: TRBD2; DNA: TGTGCCAGCAGCCAATTGGGACTAGCCAGAGAGGATACGCAGTATTTT; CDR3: CASSQLGLAREDTQYF